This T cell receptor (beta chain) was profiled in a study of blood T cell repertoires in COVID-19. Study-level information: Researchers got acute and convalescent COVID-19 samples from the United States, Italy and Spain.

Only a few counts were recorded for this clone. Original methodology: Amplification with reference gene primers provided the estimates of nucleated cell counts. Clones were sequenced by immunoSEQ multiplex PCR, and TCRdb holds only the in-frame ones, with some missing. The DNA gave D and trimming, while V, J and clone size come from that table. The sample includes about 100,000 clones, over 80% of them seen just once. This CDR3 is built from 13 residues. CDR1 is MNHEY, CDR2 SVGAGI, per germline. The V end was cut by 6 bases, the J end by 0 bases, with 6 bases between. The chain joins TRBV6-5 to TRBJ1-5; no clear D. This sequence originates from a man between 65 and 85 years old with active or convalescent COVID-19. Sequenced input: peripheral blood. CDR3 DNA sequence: TGTGCCAGCAGAATAAATAGCAATCAGCCCCAGCATTTT. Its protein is CASRINSNQPQHF.